The source of this TCR beta chain is a study of T cells in Graves' hyperthyroidism and ophthalmopathy. Study results and caveats: Ophthalmopathy and stable hyperthyroidism were separated by a 13 V-J model. The model's output predicted ophthalmopathy at a median of about 6.5 months prior to onset. Researchers found most expanded thyroid clonotypes above 0.001 in blood as well.

The V end was cut by 3 bases, the J end by 0 bases, with 9 bases between. The CDR3 has 15 residues. CDR1 and CDR2 from the germline V gene are MNHEY and SMNVEV (reference sequence). Amplified regions were TCR beta CDR3 sequences from RNA transcripts. The HTBI set primed first-round TCR CDR3 RT-PCR. TCRdb itself ran the multiplex PCR reads through MiXCR, one entry per CDR3 protein. This repertoire shows 300,000 to 500,000 distinct CDR3 sequences, roughly an eighth found once; its top ten account for around 28%. About this clonotype: Its target is unknown.

This receptor was identified in a man aged 50-59 years with Graves' ophthalmopathy. V gene TRBV27 combines with J gene TRBJ2-1, with D unclear. The source material was blood. This CDR3 is CASSLSHSSYNEQFF. The CDR3 DNA follows: TGTGCCAGCAGTTTGAGTCATAGCTCCTACAATGAGCAGTTCTTC.